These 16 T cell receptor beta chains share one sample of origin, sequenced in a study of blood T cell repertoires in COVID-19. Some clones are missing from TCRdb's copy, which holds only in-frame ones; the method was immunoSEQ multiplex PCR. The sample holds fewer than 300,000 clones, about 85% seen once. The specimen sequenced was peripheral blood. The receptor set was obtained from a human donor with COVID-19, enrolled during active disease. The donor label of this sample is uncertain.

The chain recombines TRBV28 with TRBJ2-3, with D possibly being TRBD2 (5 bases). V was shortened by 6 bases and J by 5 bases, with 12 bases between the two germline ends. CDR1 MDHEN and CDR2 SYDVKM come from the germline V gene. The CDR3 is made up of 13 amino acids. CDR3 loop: CASSVARGDTQYF. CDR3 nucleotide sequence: TGTGCCAGCAGCGTCGCCCGGGGAGATACGCAGTATTTT.

The CDR3 DNA sequence: TGTGCCAGTAGTTCCCGGGATGCCATGTACAATGAGCAGTTCTTC. Protein: CASSSRDAMYNEQFF. V and J are TRBV19 and TRBJ2-1, with a tentative D call TRBD2 (5 bases). The germline gives CDR1 LNHDA, CDR2 SQIVND (reference sequence). Trimming took off 5 bases at V and 4 bases at J, with 15 bases between the two ends. The CDR3 is 15 amino acids.

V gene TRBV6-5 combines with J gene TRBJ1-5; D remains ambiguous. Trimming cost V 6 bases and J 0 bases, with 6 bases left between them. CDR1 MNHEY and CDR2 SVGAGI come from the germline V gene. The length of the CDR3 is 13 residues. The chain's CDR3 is CASRRDSNQPQHF. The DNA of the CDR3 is TGTGCCAGCAGGAGAGATAGCAATCAGCCCCAGCATTTT.

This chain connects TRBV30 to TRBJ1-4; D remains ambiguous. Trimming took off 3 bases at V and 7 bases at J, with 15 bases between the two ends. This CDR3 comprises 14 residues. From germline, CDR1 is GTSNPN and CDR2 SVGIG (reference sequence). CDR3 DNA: TGTGCCTGGAGCCCTACGCACCGAGTTGAAAAACTGTTTTTT. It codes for CAWSPTHRVEKLFF.

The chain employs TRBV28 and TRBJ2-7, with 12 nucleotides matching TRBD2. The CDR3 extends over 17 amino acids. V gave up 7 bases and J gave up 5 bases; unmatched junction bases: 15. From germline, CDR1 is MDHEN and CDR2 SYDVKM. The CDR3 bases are TGTGCCAGCACCCCGGGCAAAGGGAGACTAGCGGGAGACGAGCAGTACTTC. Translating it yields CASTPGKGRLAGDEQYF.

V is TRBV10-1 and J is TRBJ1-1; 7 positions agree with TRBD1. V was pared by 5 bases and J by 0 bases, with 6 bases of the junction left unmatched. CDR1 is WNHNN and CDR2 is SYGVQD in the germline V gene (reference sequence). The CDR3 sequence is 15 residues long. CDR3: CASSPTGDMNTEAFF. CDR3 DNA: TGCGCCAGCAGTCCTACAGGGGACATGAACACTGAAGCTTTCTTT.

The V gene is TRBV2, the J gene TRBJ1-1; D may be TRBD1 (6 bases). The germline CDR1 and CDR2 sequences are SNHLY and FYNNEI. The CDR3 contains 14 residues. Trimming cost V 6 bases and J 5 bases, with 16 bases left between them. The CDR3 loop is CASRRDTDWTEAFF. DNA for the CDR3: TGTGCCAGCAGGAGGGACACGGACTGGACTGAAGCTTTCTTT.

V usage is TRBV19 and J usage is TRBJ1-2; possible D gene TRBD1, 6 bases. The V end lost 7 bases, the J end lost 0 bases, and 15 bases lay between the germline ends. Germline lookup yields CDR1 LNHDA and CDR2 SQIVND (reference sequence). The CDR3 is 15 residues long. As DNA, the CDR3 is TGTGCCAGTAATCTCCCCGGACAGACTAACTATGGCTACACCTTC. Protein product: CASNLPGQTNYGYTF.

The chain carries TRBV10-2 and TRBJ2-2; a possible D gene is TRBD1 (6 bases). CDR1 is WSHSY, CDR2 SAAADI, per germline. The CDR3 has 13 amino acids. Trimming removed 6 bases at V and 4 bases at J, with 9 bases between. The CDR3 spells CASRIGGTGELFF. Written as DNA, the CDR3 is TGCGCCAGCAGGATAGGGGGCACCGGGGAGCTGTTTTTT.

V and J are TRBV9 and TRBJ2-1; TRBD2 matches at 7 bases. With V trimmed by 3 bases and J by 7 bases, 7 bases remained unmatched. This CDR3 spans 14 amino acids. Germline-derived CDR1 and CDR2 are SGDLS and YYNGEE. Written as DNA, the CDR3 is TGTGCCAGCAGCGATTCCGGGACTATTAATGAGCAGTTCTTC. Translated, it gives CASSDSGTINEQFF.

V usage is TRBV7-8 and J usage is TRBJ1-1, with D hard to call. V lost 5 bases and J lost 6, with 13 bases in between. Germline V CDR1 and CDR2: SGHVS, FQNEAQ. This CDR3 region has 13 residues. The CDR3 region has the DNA TGTGCCAGCAGCCCCCGGGAAAGGGCTGAAGCTTTCTTT. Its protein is CASSPRERAEAFF.

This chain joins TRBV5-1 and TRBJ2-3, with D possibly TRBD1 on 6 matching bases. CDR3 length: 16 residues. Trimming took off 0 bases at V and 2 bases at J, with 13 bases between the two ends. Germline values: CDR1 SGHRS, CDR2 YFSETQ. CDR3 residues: CASSLVPGEVTDTQYF. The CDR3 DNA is TGCGCCAGCAGCTTGGTTCCAGGGGAAGTCACAGATACGCAGTATTTT.

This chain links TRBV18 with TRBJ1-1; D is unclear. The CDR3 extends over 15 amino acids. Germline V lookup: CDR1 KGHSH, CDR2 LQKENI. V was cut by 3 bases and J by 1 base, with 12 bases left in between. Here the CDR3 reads CASSPLPVTNTEAFF. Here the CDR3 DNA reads TGTGCCAGCTCACCCTTACCGGTTACGAACACTGAAGCTTTCTTT.

The CDR3 reads CASSIPGSYGYTF. The CDR3 DNA sequence: TGTGCCAGTAGTATACCGGGATCCTATGGCTACACCTTC. The rearrangement uses TRBV19 and TRBJ1-2; D remains unclear. V was shortened by 2 bases and J by 4 bases, with 8 bases between the two germline ends. CDR3 length: 13 amino acids. Germline assignment: CDR1 LNHDA and CDR2 SQIVND (reference sequence).

This chain's CDR3 is CASSLSSTGMGSPLHF. The CDR3, as DNA: TGTGCCAGCAGTTTATCGTCGACAGGGATGGGCTCACCCCTCCACTTT. The chain uses TRBV27 and TRBJ1-6, with 7 bases fitting TRBD1. This CDR3 is built from 16 residues. Germline V gene lookup returns CDR1 MNHEY and CDR2 SMNVEV (reference sequence). Losses at the gene ends were 0 bases for V and 10 bases for J; bases not matched to a gene: 9.

The CDR3 region is CSARQNTEAFF. As DNA, the CDR3 is TGCAGTGCTAGACAGAACACTGAAGCTTTCTTT. The V gene is TRBV20-1, the J gene TRBJ1-1; D is unclear. The CDR3 spans 11 residues. The V end was cut by 2 bases, the J end by 1 base, with 2 bases between. Germline V gene lookup returns CDR1 DFQATT and CDR2 SNEGSKA (reference sequence).